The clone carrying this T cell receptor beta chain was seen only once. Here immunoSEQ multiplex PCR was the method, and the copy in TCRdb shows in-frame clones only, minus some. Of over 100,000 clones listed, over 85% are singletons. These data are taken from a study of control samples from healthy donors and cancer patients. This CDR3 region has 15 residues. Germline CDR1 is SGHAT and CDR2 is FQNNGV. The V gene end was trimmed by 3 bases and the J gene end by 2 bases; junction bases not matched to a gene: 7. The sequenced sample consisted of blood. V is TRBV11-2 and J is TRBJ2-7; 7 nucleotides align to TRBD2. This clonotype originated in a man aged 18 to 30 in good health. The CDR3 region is CASSFRTSGTYEQYF. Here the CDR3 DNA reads TGTGCCAGCAGCTTCAGGACTAGTGGTACCTACGAGCAGTACTTC.